The clone carrying this TCR beta chain was observed many times. Its antigen is not identified. The sample comes from a study of neurological immune-mediated disorders. Study conclusions and caveats: There were no CDR3 amino acid sequences shared by expanded clones across subjects, a result suggesting private repertoires in all groups. The most TCR clonal expansion was seen in HTLV-1-associated myelopathy, and the least was seen in multiple sclerosis, which fell below healthy controls.

Unsorted libraries came from 2 million PBMCs stored at -80 °C. V was pared by 7 bases and J by 5 bases, with 5 bases of the junction left unmatched. There are 13 residues in the CDR3. Via MiXCR, TCRdb re-called the 5' RACE reads, giving one row per CDR3 protein. The sample yields approximately 37,000 distinct CDR3 sequences, about 4.1% seen once. Source material: PBMCs. This chain connects TRBV12-3 or TRBV12-4 to TRBJ2-7; 10 bases match TRBD1. The clonotype was recovered from a man aged 25 to 40 with multiple sclerosis. The CDR3 DNA is TGTGCCAGCACCGGGGACAGGGGAAACGAGCAGTACTTC. This translates into CASTGDRGNEQYF.